This T cell receptor (beta chain) was observed in a study of shared clonotypes between healthy human individuals. Study context: Participating donors consisted of two women and a few men aged 18 to 49.

The CDR3 runs to 16 residues. Germline V gives CDR1 MGHRA, CDR2 YSYEKL. V was pared by 7 bases and J by 1 base, with 6 bases of the junction left unmatched. Several immunoSEQ plates held equal portions of the genomic DNA taken from each subset. Some clones are missing from TCRdb's copy, which holds only in-frame ones; the method was immunoSEQ multiplex PCR. Among about 650,000 clones listed, roughly 95% were seen once. CD45RO-negative, CCR7-positively selected cells formed the naive CD8 fraction, excluding terminally differentiated effector memory CD45RA+ cells. Free of recent acute infections or vaccinations, the donors were healthy HIV-negative adults. This clone is a singleton in its sample. Antigen: not known. Findings and caveats of the study: Clonotypes that were shared across a handful of donors made up roughly 5.2% of naive CD4 clonotypes.

Sequenced: naive CD8+ T cells sorted from blood. The chain has TRBV4-1 and TRBJ2-2; 10 bases map to TRBD1. The clonotype comes from a woman aged 30 to 39 in good health. CDR3 coding DNA: TGCGCCAGCACGGGACAGGGGACTCGGAACACCGGGGAGCTGTTTTTT. The encoded protein is CASTGQGTRNTGELFF.